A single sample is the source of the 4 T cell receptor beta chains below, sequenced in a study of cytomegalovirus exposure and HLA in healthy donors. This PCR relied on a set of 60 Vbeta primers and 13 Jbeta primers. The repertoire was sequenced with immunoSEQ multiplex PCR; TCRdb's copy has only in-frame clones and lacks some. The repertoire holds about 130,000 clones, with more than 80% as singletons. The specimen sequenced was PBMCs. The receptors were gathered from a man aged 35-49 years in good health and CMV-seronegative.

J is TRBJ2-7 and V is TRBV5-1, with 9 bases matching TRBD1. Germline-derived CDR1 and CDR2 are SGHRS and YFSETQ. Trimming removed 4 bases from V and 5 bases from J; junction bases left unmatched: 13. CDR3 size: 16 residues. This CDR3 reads CASSERPGQGSNEQYF. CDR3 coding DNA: TGCGCCAGCAGCGAAAGACCGGGACAGGGATCTAACGAGCAGTACTTC.

The CDR3 DNA reads as TGTGCCAGCAGGAGAGGACAGACCTACGAGCAGTACTTC. This translates into CASRRGQTYEQYF. V is TRBV6-5 and J is TRBJ2-7, with D perhaps TRBD1 (6 bases). With 6 bases removed from V and 2 bases from J, the gap between germline ends came to 11 bases. This CDR3 comprises 13 residues. CDR1 is MNHEY and CDR2 is SVGAGI in the germline V gene.

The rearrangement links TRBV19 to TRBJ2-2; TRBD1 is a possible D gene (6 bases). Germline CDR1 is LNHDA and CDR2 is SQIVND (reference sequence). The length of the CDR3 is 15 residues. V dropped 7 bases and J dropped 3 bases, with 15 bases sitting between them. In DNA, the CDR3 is TGTGCCAGTATCCACGGGACATTGGACACCGGGGAGCTGTTTTTT. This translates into CASIHGTLDTGELFF. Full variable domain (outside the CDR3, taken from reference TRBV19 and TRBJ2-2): DGGITQSPKYLFRKEGQNVTLSCEQNLNHDAMYWYRQDPGQGLRLIYYSQIVNDFQKGDIAEGYSVSREKKESFPLTVTSAQKNPTAFYLCASIHGTLDTGELFFGEGSRLTVL.

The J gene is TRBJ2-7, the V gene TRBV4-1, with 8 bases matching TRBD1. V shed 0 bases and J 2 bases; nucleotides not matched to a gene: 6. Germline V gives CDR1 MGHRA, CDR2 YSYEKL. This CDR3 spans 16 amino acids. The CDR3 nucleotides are TGCGCCAGCAGCCAAGATAGGACAGGGATCCCCTACGAGCAGTACTTC. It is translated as CASSQDRTGIPYEQYF.